Presented here are 6 T cell receptor beta chains from one specimen sequenced in a study of CD8 T cells in ankylosing spondylitis. MiXCR, applied by TCRdb to the 5' RACE reads, yields one record per CDR3 protein. The sample yields roughly 400,000 distinct CDR3 sequences, more than 20% seen once. These receptors have no identified antigens. The study, taken as a whole, reports: One TCR beta motif, made up of roughly eight highly homologous variants, appeared characteristic of ankylosing spondylitis blood.

The sequenced sample was blood, either unsorted or a sorted T cell fraction (not recorded which). Receptor source: a male donor with ankylosing spondylitis.

The chain uses TRBV7-2 and TRBJ2-7; 12 nucleotides align to TRBD2. There are 17 residues in the CDR3. Germline V CDR1 and CDR2: SGHTA, FQGNSA. Trimming removed 5 bases from V and 7 bases from J; junction bases left unmatched: 15. In DNA, the CDR3 is TGTGCCAGCAGCCCGGGACTAGCGGGCGGGGGCGGGCAAGAGCAGTACTTC. Translation: CASSPGLAGGGGQEQYF.

The chain carries TRBV6-1 and TRBJ2-7; tentatively, D is TRBD2 (5 bases). The V gene lost 5 bases and the J gene lost 7 bases, with 15 bases spanning the gap. Germline V gene sequence: CDR1 MNHNS, CDR2 SASEGT. This CDR3 is 13 amino acids long. CDR3 region: CASSRGSISEQYF. In DNA, the CDR3 is TGTGCCAGCAGTCGGGGTTCCATAAGTGAGCAGTACTTC.

This clonotype is a singleton in its sample. The rearrangement links TRBV4-3 to TRBJ2-3; D might be TRBD2 (5 bases). Germline V lookup: CDR1 LGHNA, CDR2 YSLEER. The CDR3 runs to 17 residues. V shed 0 bases and J shed 4 bases, with 17 bases lying between them. CDR3 in amino acids: CASSQDFGGGAADTQYF. DNA for the CDR3: TGCGCCAGCAGCCAAGATTTTGGAGGAGGTGCTGCAGATACGCAGTATTTT.

This clonotype was detected only a few times. The chain employs TRBV29-1 and TRBJ1-5, with TRBD1 as a possible D gene (5 bases). The CDR3 is made up of 14 amino acids. Germline V gene sequence: CDR1 SQVTM, CDR2 ANQGSEA. The V and J ends lost 5 bases and 5 bases respectively, with 16 bases between them. The CDR3 loop is CSVRQHGGDQPQHF. The CDR3 bases are TGCAGCGTTCGACAGCATGGGGGGGATCAGCCCCAGCATTTT.

A few counts support this clonotype. The rearrangement joins TRBV12-3 or TRBV12-4 to TRBJ1-5, with D hard to call. Trimming cost V 3 bases and J 7 bases, with 13 bases left between them. The CDR3 loop spans 14 amino acids. The CDR3 sequence: CASSLVLSEQPQHF. Written as DNA, the CDR3 is TGTGCCAGCAGTTTGGTTCTATCAGAGCAGCCCCAGCATTTT.

For this clonotype: The germline gene is not matched at one end of the junction; a read error may be the cause. This chain uses TRBV29-1 with TRBJ2-5; weak D call: TRBD2 (7 bases). The CDR3 contains 14 residues. Looked up from germline, CDR1 is SQVTM and CDR2 is ANQGSEA. CDR3 amino acids: CSVSGGLYHETQYF. The CDR3, as DNA: TGCAGCGTTTCGGGGGGCTTGTACCACGAGACCCAGTACTTC.